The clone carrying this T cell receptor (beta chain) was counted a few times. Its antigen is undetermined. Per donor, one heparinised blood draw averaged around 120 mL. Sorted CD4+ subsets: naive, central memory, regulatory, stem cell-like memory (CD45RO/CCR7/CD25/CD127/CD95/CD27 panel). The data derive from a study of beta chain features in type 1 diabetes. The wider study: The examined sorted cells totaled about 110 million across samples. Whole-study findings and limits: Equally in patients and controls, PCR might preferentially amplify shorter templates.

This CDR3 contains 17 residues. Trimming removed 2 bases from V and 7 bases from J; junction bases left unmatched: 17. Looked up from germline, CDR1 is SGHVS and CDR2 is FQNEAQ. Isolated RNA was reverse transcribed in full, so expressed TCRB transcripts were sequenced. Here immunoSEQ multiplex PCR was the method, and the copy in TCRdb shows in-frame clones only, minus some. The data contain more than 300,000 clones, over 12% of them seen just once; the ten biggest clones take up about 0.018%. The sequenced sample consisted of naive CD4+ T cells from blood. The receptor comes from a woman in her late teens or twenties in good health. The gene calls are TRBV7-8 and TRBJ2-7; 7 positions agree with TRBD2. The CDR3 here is CASSLTGGWNRREEQYF. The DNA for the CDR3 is TGTGCCAGCAGCTTAACGGGGGGATGGAACCGTCGTGAAGAGCAGTACTTC.